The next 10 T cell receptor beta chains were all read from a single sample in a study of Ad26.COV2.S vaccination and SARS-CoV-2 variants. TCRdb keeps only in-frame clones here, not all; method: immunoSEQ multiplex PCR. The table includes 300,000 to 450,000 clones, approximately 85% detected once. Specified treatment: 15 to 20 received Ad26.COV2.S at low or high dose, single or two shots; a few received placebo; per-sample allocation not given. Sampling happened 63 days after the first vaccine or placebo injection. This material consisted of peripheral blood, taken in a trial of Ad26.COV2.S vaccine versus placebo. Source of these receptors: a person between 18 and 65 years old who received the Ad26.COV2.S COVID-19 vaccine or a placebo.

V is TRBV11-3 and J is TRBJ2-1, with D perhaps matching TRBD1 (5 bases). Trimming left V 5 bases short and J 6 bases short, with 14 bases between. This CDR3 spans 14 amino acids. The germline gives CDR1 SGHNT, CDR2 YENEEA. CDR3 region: CASSTLGAINEQFF. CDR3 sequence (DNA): TGTGCCAGCAGCACCCTAGGGGCTATCAATGAGCAGTTCTTC.

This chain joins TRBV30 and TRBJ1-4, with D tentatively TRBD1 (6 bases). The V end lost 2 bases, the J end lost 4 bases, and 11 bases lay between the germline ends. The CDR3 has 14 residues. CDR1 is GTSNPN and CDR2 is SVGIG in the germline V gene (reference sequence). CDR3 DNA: TGTGCCTGGAGTTTAGGGGGTTTTAATGAAAAACTGTTTTTT. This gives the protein CAWSLGGFNEKLFF.

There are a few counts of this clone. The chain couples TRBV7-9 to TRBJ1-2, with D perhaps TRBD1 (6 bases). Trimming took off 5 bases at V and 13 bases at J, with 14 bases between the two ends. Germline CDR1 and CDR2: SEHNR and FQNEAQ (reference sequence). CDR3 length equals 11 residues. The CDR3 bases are TGTGCCAGCAGCCCTAGGGGGGGCCTCACCTTC. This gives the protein CASSPRGGLTF. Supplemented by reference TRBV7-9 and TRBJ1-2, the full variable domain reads DTGVSQNPRHKITKRGQNVTFRCDPISEHNRLYWYRQTLGQGPEFLTYFQNEAQLEKSRLLSDRFSAERPKGSFSTLEIQRTEQGDSAMYLCASSPRGGLTFGSGTRLTVV.

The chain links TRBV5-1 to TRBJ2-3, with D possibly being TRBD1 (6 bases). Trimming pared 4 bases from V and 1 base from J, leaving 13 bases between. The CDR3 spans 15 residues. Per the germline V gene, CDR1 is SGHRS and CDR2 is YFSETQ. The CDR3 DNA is TGCGCCAGCAGCCTCATGGGGGCCGGCACAGATACGCAGTATTTT. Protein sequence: CASSLMGAGTDTQYF.

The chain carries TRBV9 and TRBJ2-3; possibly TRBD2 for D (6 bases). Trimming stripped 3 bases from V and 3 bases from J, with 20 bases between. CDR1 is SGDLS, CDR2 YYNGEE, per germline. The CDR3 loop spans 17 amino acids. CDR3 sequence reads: CASSDRGGPLKTDTQYF. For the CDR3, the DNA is TGTGCCAGCAGCGATCGTGGAGGGCCCCTTAAAACAGATACGCAGTATTTT.

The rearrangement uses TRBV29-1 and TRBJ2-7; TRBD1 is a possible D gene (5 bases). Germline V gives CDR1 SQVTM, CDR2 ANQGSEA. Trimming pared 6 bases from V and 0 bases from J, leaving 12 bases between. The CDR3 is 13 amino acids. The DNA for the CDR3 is TGCAGCGTGAGGCAGGGAACCTCCTACGAGCAGTACTTC. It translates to CSVRQGTSYEQYF.

In nucleotides, the CDR3 is TGTGCCAGCAGCTTGGCACTCACCAACACAGATACGCAGTATTTT. It yields the protein CASSLALTNTDTQYF. The V call is TRBV5-6, the J call TRBJ2-3; D is unresolved. CDR1 is SGHDT, CDR2 YYEEEE, per germline. The CDR3 has 15 amino acids. V dropped 0 bases and J dropped 2 bases, with 10 bases sitting between them.

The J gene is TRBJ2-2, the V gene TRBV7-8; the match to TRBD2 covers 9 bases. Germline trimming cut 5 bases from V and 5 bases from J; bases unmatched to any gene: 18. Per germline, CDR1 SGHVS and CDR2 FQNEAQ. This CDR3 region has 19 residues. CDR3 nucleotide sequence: TGTGCCAGCAGCGTAGTTGGTCTAGGGCTAGCGGGATATACCGGGGAGCTGTTTTTT. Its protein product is CASSVVGLGLAGYTGELFF.

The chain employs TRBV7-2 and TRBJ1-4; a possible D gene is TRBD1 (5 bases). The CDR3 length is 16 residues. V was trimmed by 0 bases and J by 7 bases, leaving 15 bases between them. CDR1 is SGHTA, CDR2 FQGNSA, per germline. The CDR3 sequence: CASSLAGGGRGEKLFF. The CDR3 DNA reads TGTGCCAGCAGCTTAGCCGGTGGAGGGAGGGGTGAAAAACTGTTTTTT.

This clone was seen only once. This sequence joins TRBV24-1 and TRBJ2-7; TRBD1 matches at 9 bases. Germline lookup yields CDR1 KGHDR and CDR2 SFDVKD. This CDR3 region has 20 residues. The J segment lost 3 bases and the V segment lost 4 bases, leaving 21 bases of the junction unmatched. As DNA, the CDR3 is TGTGCCACCAGTGACTACGCCCTGGACAGGGGCCGGCGCGTGTTCTACGAGCAGTACTTC. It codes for CATSDYALDRGRRVFYEQYF.